These T cell receptor beta chains were read from a single sample in a study of blood T cell repertoires in COVID-19. Sequencing used immunoSEQ multiplex PCR; TCRdb keeps in-frame clones, though not all of them. The table records tens of thousands of clones, about 88% of them present only once. Sample: peripheral blood. These receptors came from a human donor in a cohort sampled during active COVID-19. Each CDR3 is given with its conserved first and last residue. A D gene is named only where the DNA matches it firmly. Clone size, where shown, is once, few, many, or a class for clones that have expanded.

V,J,D,size,DNA,CDR3
TRBV9,TRBJ2-3,NA,NA,TGTGCCAGCAGCGCAACCCTTAGCTCCGACTTCCCAGATACGCAGTATTTT,CASSATLSSDFPDTQYF
TRBV19,TRBJ2-2,TRBD1,few,TGTGCCAGTAATCATCGGACAGGGGCGGCGTACGCCGGGGAGCTGTTTTTT,CASNHRTGAAYAGELFF
TRBV5-5,TRBJ1-1,TRBD1,NA,TGTGCCAGCAGCTCGGACAGGGGCCCACCTGAAGCTTTCTTT,CASSSDRGPPEAFF
TRBV6-6,TRBJ1-2,NA,NA,TGTGCCAGCAGTCCACACTCGTCGGAGGAATTTCGGTATGGCTACACCTTC,CASSPHSSEEFRYGYTF
TRBV21-1,TRBJ1-6,NA,once,TGTGCCAGCAGAGTAACAGGGAGGGATTCACCCCTCCACTTT,CASRVTGRDSPLHF
TRBV5-1,TRBJ2-3,TRBD2,NA,TGCGCCAGCAATAGCGGGAGGGGTCAGGGCACAGATACGCAGTATTTT,CASNSGRGQGTDTQYF
TRBV6-1,TRBJ1-6,NA,NA,TGTGCCAGCAGTGAAGCATTTGTGAGGGTAAGGAATTCACCCCTCCACTTT,CASSEAFVRVRNSPLHF
TRBV5-1,TRBJ1-3,TRBD1,NA,TGCGCCAGCAGCTCGATTTTGTCAGGGGGCTCTGGAAACACCATATATTTT,CASSSILSGGSGNTIYF
TRBV28,TRBJ2-1,TRBD1,NA,TGTGCCAGCAGTGCACCGGTAGGGACAGGGGAGGAGCAGTTCTTC,CASSAPVGTGEEQFF
TRBV24-1,TRBJ2-4,NA,NA,TGTGCCACCAGTGAGGGGGCAGAAAACATTCAGTACTTC,CATSEGAENIQYF
TRBV10-3,TRBJ2-1,TRBD2,NA,TGTGCCATAAGATCAGCTAGCGGGGTAGGCAATGAGCAGTTCTTC,CAIRSASGVGNEQFF
TRBV30,TRBJ1-2,NA,NA,TGTGCCTGGAGTGTGGCGACAGCGAACTCAAACTATGGCTACACCTTC,CAWSVATANSNYGYTF
TRBV28,TRBJ1-2,TRBD1,NA,TGTGCCAGCAGTTCGGAACCGGGACAGCACGATTATGGCTACACCTTC,CASSSEPGQHDYGYTF
TRBV2,TRBJ2-1,TRBD2,NA,TGTGCCAGCAGTGAAGTTGGGACTAGCCACAATGAGCAGTTCTTC,CASSEVGTSHNEQFF
TRBV2,TRBJ2-5,TRBD2,NA,TGTGCCAGCAAACAATCAGCGGGAGCTGGACAGACCCAGTACTTC,CASKQSAGAGQTQYF
TRBV2,TRBJ2-7,NA,many,TGTGCCAGCAGTGGCGTCGGTTCCTACGAGCAGTACTTC,CASSGVGSYEQYF
TRBV29-1,TRBJ2-1,TRBD1,NA,TGCAGCGTTGTGACAGGGGGTAATTACAATGAGCAGTTCTTC,CSVVTGGNYNEQFF
TRBV2,TRBJ1-2,TRBD1,NA,TGTGCCAGCAGTGAATTGTCAGGGGGCTGGGGCTACACCTTC,CASSELSGGWGYTF
TRBV6-6,TRBJ1-5,NA,NA,TGTGCCAGCAGTTACGTAAGCAATCAGCCCCAGCATTTT,CASSYVSNQPQHF
TRBV3-1/TRBV3-2,TRBJ1-1,NA,once,TGTGCCAGCAGCCAAGATGTAGGCAGGTGGGCAGCTTTCTTT,CASSQDVGRWAAFF
TRBV29-1,TRBJ1-2,TRBD1,NA,TGCAGCGTTGATCTCGGACAGGGGAGGGGTGGCTACACCTTC,CSVDLGQGRGGYTF
TRBV2,TRBJ2-2,TRBD1,NA,TGTGCCAGCAGGGAAGACAGGGTCCCCGGGGAGCTGTTTTTT,CASREDRVPGELFF
TRBV7-9,TRBJ2-1,TRBD2,NA,TGTGCCAGCAGCCCCGGGACTAGCGGATTCAATGAGCAGTTCTTC,CASSPGTSGFNEQFF
TRBV18,TRBJ1-1,NA,NA,TGTGCCAGTCGCCAAGTAGCGAACACTGAAGCTTTCTTT,CASRQVANTEAFF
TRBV25-1,TRBJ2-1,TRBD1,NA,TGTGCCAGCAGTGATCAGGGACAGGGGTCTGGTGAGCAGTTCTTC,CASSDQGQGSGEQFF
TRBV19,TRBJ2-5,NA,NA,TGTGCCAGTAGCGGGTGGGACCAAGAGACCCAGTACTTC,CASSGWDQETQYF
TRBV2,TRBJ1-5,TRBD1,NA,TGTGCCAGCTCGGGACAGGGTAGCAATCAGCCCCAGCATTTT,CASSGQGSNQPQHF
TRBV7-2,TRBJ2-2,NA,NA,TGTGCCAGCAGCTTACTGGATTGGAGAACCGGGGAGCTGTTTTTT,CASSLLDWRTGELFF
TRBV7-2,TRBJ1-1,TRBD1,NA,TGTGCCAGCAGCTTTCAGGGGGGCAAAGCTTTCTTT,CASSFQGGKAFF
TRBV10-3,TRBJ2-1,NA,NA,TGTGCCATCCGTACCGGTGGTGAGCAGTTCTTC,CAIRTGGEQFF
TRBV3-1/TRBV3-2,TRBJ2-5,TRBD2,NA,TGTGCCAGCAGCGCTCGGACTAGCGGGAGTAAGCAAGAGACCCAGTACTTC,CASSARTSGSKQETQYF
TRBV6-1,TRBJ2-4,TRBD1,NA,TGTGCCAGCAGTGAAGCGTTCGGACAGGGCAAGGTGGCCAAAAACATTCAGTACTTC,CASSEAFGQGKVAKNIQYF
TRBV20-1,TRBJ2-1,NA,NA,TGCAGTGCTCCCCTAGTAAATGAGCAGTTCTTC,CSAPLVNEQFF
TRBV5-1,TRBJ2-7,NA,NA,TGCGCCAGCAGCTTGGGTCACAGGGATCCGGGGGAGCAGTACTTC,CASSLGHRDPGEQYF
TRBV12-5,TRBJ1-6,NA,NA,TGTGCTAGTGGTTTGGTACTGTCTTCTCGCGGGACCTATAATTCACCCCTCCACTTT,CASGLVLSSRGTYNSPLHF
TRBV4-2,TRBJ2-7,TRBD1,once,TGTGCCAGCAGCCAAGTGGGACAGACGTCCTACGAGCAGTACTTC,CASSQVGQTSYEQYF
TRBV18,TRBJ1-2,TRBD1,NA,TGTGCCAGCTCACCCACAGGGGGCGACTATGGCTACACCTTC,CASSPTGGDYGYTF
TRBV29-1,TRBJ1-1,NA,NA,TGCAGCGTTCAGAAGGCAGGGCTGGACACTGAAGCTTTCTTT,CSVQKAGLDTEAFF
TRBV5-4,TRBJ1-1,TRBD1,NA,TGTGCCAGCAGCTCCCAGGGGGGATCTGAAGCTTTCTTT,CASSSQGGSEAFF
TRBV18,TRBJ2-5,NA,NA,TGTGCCAGCTCACCACCGAGCCAAGCGCAAGAGACCCAGTACTTC,CASSPPSQAQETQYF
TRBV7-6,TRBJ2-5,TRBD2,NA,TGTGCCAGCAGCTTAGCAGGGACTAGCGCCTCAGAGACCCAGTACTTC,CASSLAGTSASETQYF
TRBV18,TRBJ2-7,NA,NA,TGTGCCAGCTCGACCACAGCGGGCTCGGACTACGAGCAGTACTTC,CASSTTAGSDYEQYF
TRBV20-1,TRBJ2-1,TRBD2,NA,TGCAGTGCTGGTGGGGGGGTCAACTACAATGAGCAGTTCTTC,CSAGGGVNYNEQFF
TRBV7-3,TRBJ2-1,NA,NA,TGTGCCAGCACCATCCCGATCGGCTCCTACAATGAGCAGTTCTTC,CASTIPIGSYNEQFF
TRBV24-1,TRBJ2-3,NA,NA,TGTGCCACCAGTGATTCAGGACAGGGTGGTACGAAAGGACTAGGGGGGTCAGATACGCAGTATTTT,CATSDSGQGGTKGLGGSDTQYF
TRBV30,TRBJ1-1,NA,NA,TGTGCCTGGGCCATGAATCCCAGGAACACTGAAGCTTTCTTT,CAWAMNPRNTEAFF
TRBV11-1,TRBJ2-1,NA,NA,TGTGCCAGCAGCTTAAGACAGTATTCCCCCAATGAGCAGTTCTTC,CASSLRQYSPNEQFF
TRBV19,TRBJ2-3,NA,NA,TGTGCCAGTAGTACCCAGGTCCGGACAGACACAGATACGCAGTATTTT,CASSTQVRTDTDTQYF
TRBV7-7,TRBJ1-5,NA,NA,TGTGCTAGCCCCCTAGGGGGAGGGACGAGGGATCAGCCCCAGCATTTT,CASPLGGGTRDQPQHF
TRBV19,TRBJ1-1,NA,many,TGTGCCAGTAGACAGGGTGGGACTGAAGCTTTCTTT,CASRQGGTEAFF
TRBV6-2/TRBV6-3,TRBJ2-4,NA,NA,TGTGCCAGCAGTTACCGTGGCTCCTTAGCCAAAAACATTCAGTACTTC,CASSYRGSLAKNIQYF
TRBV19,TRBJ1-1,NA,NA,TGTGCCAGTAGTATAGGCGCCACAGGTTGGGAGAACACTGAAGCTTTCTTT,CASSIGATGWENTEAFF
TRBV11-3,TRBJ2-5,NA,NA,TGTGCCAGCAGCCCAAACGGGGAGACCCAGTACTTC,CASSPNGETQYF
TRBV11-2,TRBJ2-7,NA,NA,TGTGCCAGCAGCTTAGCCAGAGAGCAGTACTTC,CASSLAREQYF
TRBV28,TRBJ2-7,NA,NA,TGTGCCAGCAGTGTCTATATGGAGTCTCCGTACTTC,CASSVYMESPYF
TRBV5-1,TRBJ2-7,NA,NA,TGCGCCAGCAGCGCCACGACAGGTAACTACGAGCAGTACTTC,CASSATTGNYEQYF
TRBV7-2,TRBJ1-1,NA,NA,TGTGCCAGCAGCTCAGGGTTTTACACTGAAGCTTTCTTT,CASSSGFYTEAFF
TRBV6-4,TRBJ1-2,NA,NA,TGTGCCAGCAGTGACTCGAATTCGCGCGGCTACACCTTC,CASSDSNSRGYTF
TRBV7-2,TRBJ2-1,NA,NA,TGTGCCAGCAGTCCCACTTCTGAGCAGTTCTTC,CASSPTSEQFF